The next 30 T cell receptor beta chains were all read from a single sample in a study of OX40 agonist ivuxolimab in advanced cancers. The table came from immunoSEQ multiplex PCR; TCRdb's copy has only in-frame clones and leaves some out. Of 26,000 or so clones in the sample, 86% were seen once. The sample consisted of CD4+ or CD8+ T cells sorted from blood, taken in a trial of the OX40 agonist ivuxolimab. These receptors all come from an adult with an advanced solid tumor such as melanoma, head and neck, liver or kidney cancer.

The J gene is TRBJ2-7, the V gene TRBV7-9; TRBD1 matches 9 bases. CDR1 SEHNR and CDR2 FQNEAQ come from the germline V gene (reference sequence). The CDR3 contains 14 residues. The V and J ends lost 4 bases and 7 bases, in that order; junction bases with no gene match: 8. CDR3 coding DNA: TGTGCCAGCAGCTCCGGGACAGGGCCAAGGGAGCAGTACTTC. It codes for CASSSGTGPREQYF.

CDR3 sequence: CASSGTWRSSYNEQFF. The CDR3 bases are TGCGCCAGCAGTGGCACCTGGCGGAGCTCCTACAATGAGCAGTTCTTC. This sequence joins TRBV23-1 and TRBJ2-1; D not resolved. TRBV23-1 has ORF status, its function being uncertain. This CDR3 spans 16 amino acids. V was cut by 5 bases and J by 0 bases, with 14 bases left in between.

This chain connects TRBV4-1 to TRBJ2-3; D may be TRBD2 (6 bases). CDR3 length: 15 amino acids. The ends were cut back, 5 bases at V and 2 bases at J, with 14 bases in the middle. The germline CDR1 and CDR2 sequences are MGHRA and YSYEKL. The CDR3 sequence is CASSAQAGTTDTQYF. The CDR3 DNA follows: TGCGCCAGCAGCGCCCAGGCGGGGACCACAGATACGCAGTATTTT.

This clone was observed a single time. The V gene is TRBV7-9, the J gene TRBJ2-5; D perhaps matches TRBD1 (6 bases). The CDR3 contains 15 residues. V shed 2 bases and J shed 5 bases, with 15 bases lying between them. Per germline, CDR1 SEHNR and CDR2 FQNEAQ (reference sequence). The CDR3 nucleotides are TGTGCCAGCAGCTTAATGGCAGGGGATGGGGAGACCCAGTACTTC. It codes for CASSLMAGDGETQYF.

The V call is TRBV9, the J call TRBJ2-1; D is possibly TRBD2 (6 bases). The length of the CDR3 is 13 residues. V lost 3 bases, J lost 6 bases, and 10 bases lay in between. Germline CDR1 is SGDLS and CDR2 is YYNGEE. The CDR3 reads CASSGGTFNEQFF. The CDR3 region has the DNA TGTGCCAGCAGCGGGGGGACTTTCAATGAGCAGTTCTTC.

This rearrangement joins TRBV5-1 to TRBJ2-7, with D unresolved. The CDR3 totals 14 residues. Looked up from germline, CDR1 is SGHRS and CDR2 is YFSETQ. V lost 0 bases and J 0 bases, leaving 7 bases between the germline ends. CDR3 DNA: TGCGCCAGCAGCTTGGGTCAGAGCTCCTACGAGCAGTACTTC. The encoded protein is CASSLGQSSYEQYF.

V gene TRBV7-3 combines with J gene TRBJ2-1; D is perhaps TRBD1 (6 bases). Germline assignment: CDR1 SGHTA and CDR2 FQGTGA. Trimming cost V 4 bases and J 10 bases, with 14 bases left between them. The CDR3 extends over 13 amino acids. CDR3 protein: CASSSTGSEEQFF. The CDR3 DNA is TGTGCCAGCAGCTCAACAGGGAGCGAGGAGCAGTTCTTC.

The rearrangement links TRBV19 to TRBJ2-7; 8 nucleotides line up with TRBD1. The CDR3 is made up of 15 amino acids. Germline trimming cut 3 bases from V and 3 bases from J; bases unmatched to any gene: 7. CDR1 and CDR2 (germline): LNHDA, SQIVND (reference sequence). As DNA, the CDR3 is TGTGCCAGTAGTATGGGGACAGGCTGGGACTACGAGCAGTACTTC. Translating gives CASSMGTGWDYEQYF.

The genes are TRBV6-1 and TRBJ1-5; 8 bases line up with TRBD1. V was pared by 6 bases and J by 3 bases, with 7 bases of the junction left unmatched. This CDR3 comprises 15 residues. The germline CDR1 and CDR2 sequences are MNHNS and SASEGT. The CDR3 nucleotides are TGTGCCAGCAGCCAGACAGGGGTCATCAATCAGCCCCAGCATTTT. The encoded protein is CASSQTGVINQPQHF.

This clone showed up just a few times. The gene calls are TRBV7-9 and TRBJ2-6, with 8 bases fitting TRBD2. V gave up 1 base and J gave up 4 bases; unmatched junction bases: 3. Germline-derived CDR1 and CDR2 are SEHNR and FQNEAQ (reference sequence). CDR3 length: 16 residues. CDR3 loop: CASSLDGGAGANVLTF. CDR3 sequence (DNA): TGTGCCAGCAGCTTAGACGGGGGGGCAGGGGCCAACGTCCTGACTTTC.

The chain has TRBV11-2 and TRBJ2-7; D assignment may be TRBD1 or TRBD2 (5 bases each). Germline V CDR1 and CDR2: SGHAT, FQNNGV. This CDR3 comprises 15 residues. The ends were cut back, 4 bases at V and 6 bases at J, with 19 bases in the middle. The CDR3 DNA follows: TGTGCCAGCAGCTACGGGACGCGGGTAAACTCCGAGCAGTACTTC. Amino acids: CASSYGTRVNSEQYF.

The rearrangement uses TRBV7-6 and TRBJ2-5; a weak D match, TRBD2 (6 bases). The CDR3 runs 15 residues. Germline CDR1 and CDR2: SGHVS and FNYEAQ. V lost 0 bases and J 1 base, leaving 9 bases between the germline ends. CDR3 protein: CASSLAGGLQETQYF. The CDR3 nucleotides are TGTGCCAGCAGCTTAGCGGGGGGACTCCAAGAGACCCAGTACTTC.

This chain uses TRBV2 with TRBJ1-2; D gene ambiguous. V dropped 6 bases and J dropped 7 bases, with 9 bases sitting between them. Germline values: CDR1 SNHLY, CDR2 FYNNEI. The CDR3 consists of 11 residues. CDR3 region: CASRGISGYTF. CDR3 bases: TGTGCCAGCAGGGGGATCAGTGGCTACACCTTC.

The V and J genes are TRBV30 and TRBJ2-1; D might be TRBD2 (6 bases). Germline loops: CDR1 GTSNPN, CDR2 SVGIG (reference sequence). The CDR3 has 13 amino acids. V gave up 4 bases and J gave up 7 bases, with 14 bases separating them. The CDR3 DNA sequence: TGTGCCTGGATCAGGGAGGTCGGAAATGAGCAGTTCTTC. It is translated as CAWIREVGNEQFF.

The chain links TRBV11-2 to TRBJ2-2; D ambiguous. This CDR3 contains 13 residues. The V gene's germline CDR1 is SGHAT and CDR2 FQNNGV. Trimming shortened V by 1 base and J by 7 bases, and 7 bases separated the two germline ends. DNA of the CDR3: TGTGCCAGCAGCTTAGGAAAGAGCGGGGAGCTGTTTTTT. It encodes CASSLGKSGELFF.

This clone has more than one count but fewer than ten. The CDR3 nucleotides are TGTGCCTGGAGCCAGGGGGCCGCGGTTGAAGCTTTCTTT. Protein sequence: CAWSQGAAVEAFF. This chain joins TRBV30 and TRBJ1-1; TRBD1 aligns across 8 bases. In germline, CDR1 is GTSNPN, CDR2 SVGIG (reference sequence). Trimming cost V 3 bases and J 7 bases; bases outside gene matches: 7. The CDR3 consists of 13 residues.

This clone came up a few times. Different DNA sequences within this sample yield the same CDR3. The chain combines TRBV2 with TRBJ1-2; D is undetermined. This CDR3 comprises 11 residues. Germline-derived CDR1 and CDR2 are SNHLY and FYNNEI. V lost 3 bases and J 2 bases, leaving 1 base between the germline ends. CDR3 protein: CASSDNYGYTF. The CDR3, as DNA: TGTGCCAGCAGTGACAACTATGGCTACACCTTC.

The CDR3 bases are TGTGCCAGCACCCCCCAGCGTGGGGTCGAGCAGTACTTC. Amino acid sequence: CASTPQRGVEQYF. The chain carries TRBV5-8 and TRBJ2-7, with D unclear. The CDR3 contains 13 residues. The V end lost 6 bases, the J end lost 6 bases, and 16 bases lay between the germline ends. Germline loops: CDR1 SGHTS, CDR2 YDEGEE.

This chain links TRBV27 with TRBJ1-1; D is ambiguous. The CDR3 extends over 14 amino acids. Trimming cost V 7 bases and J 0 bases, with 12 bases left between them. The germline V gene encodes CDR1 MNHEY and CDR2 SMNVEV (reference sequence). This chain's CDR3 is CASKQFQLNTEAFF. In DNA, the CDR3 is TGTGCCAGCAAGCAGTTTCAACTGAACACTGAAGCTTTCTTT.

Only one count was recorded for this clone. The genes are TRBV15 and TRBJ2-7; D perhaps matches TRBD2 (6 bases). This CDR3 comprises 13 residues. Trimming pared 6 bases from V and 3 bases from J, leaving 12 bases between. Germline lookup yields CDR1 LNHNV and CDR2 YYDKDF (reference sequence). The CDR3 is CATSTGTFYEQYF. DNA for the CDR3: TGTGCCACCAGTACCGGGACTTTCTACGAGCAGTACTTC.

CDR3 sequence reads: CAWSGGLGTDTQYF. CDR3 DNA sequence: TGTGCCTGGAGTGGGGGCCTTGGCACAGATACGCAGTATTTT. The chain carries TRBV30 and TRBJ2-3; a possible D gene is TRBD1 (5 bases). Deletions cut 1 base from V and 1 base from J, with 9 bases between. From germline, CDR1 is GTSNPN and CDR2 SVGIG (reference sequence). CDR3 length: 14 amino acids.

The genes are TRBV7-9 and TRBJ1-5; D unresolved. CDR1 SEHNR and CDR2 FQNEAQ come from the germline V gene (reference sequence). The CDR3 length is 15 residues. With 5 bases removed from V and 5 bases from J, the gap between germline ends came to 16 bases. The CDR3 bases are TGTGCCAGCAGCCAAGCGAAGGGAATCGATCAGCCCCAGCATTTT. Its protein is CASSQAKGIDQPQHF.

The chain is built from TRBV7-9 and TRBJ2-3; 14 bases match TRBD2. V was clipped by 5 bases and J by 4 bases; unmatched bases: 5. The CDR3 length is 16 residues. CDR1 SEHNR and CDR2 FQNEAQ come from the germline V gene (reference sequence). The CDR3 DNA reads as TGTGCCAGCAGCCGACTAGCGGGAGGGCCGCCAGATACGCAGTATTTT. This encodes CASSRLAGGPPDTQYF. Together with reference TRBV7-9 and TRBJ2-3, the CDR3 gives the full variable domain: DTGVSQNPRHKITKRGQNVTFRCDPISEHNRLYWYRQTLGQGPEFLTYFQNEAQLEKSRLLSDRFSAERPKGSFSTLEIQRTEQGDSAMYLCASSRLAGGPPDTQYFGPGTRLTVL.

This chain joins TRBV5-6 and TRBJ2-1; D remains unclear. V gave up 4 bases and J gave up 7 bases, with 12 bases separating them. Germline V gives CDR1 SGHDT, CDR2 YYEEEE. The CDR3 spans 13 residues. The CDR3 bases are TGTGCCAGCAGCCCCCCCTCGGCGAATGAGCAGTTCTTC. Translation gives CASSPPSANEQFF. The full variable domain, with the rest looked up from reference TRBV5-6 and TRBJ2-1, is DAGVTQSPTHLIKTRGQQVTLRCSPKSGHDTVSWYQQALGQGPQFIFQYYEEEERQRGNFPDRFSGHQFPNYSSELNVNALLLGDSALYLCASSPPSANEQFFGPGTRLTVL.

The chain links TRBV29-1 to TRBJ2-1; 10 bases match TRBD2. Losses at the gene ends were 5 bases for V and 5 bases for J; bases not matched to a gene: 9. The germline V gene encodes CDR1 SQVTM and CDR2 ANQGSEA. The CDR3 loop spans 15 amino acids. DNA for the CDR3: TGCAGCGTTTTAGCGGGAGGAGTTTTGCACAATGAGCAGTTCTTC. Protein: CSVLAGGVLHNEQFF.

CDR3 protein: CASSAENTGELFF. The CDR3 bases are TGTGCCAGCAGCGCAGAGAACACCGGGGAGCTGTTTTTT. This chain joins TRBV9 and TRBJ2-2; D unresolved. Trimming cost V 3 bases and J 1 base, with 4 bases left between them. The CDR3 runs to 13 residues. Germline V gene data show CDR1 as SGDLS and CDR2 as YYNGEE.

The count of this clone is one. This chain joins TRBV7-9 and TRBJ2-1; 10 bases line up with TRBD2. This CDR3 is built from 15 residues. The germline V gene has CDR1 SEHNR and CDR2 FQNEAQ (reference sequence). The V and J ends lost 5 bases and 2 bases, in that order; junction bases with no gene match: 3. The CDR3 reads CASSKLAGTYNEQFF. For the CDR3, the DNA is TGTGCCAGCAGCAAACTAGCGGGAACCTACAATGAGCAGTTCTTC.

CDR3 in DNA: TGTGCCAGCAGTAATGACAGGGCAATCTACGAGCAGTACTTC. Protein: CASSNDRAIYEQYF. J is TRBJ2-7 and V is TRBV6-6; 7 bases line up with TRBD1. Trimming took 5 bases from V and 3 from J; bases not matched to a gene: 7. Germline values: CDR1 MNHNY, CDR2 SVGAGI (reference sequence). The CDR3 length is 14 residues.

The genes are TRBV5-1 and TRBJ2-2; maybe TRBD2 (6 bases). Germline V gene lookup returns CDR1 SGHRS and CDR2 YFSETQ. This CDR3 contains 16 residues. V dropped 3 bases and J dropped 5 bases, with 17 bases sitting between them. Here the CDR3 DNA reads TGCGCCAGCAGCTCCTGGCCGGGAGTGCGGACCGGGGAGCTGTTTTTT. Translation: CASSSWPGVRTGELFF.

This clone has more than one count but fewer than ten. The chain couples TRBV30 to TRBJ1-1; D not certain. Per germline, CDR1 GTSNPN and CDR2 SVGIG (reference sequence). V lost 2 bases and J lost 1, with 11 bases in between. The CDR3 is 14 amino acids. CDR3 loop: CAWSTPWGNTEAFF. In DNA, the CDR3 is TGTGCCTGGAGTACTCCCTGGGGGAACACTGAAGCTTTCTTT.